One sample yielded the 8 T cell receptor beta chains listed below, sequenced in a study of T cell responses to AZD1222 COVID-19 vaccine. Some clones are missing from TCRdb's copy, which holds only in-frame ones; the method was immunoSEQ multiplex PCR. The data contain some 150,000 clones, approximately 85% of them singletons. The sample here was peripheral blood, taken on day 0 of MenACWY control vaccination. The source of these receptors is an adult in good health.

V usage is TRBV28 and J usage is TRBJ1-6, with D maybe TRBD1 (5 bases). This CDR3 has 12 amino acids. Germline V gene data show CDR1 as MDHEN and CDR2 as SYDVKM. Between the trimmed V and J ends, which lost 7 bases and 10 bases, there was a span of 11 bases. In DNA, the CDR3 is TGTGCCAGCACCCGCAGGGAGTCACCCCTCCACTTT. This sequence encodes CASTRRESPLHF.

V and J are TRBV7-9 and TRBJ2-2; D is ambiguous. Trimming pared 7 bases from V and 3 bases from J, leaving 15 bases between. The CDR3 contains 15 residues. In germline, CDR1 is SEHNR, CDR2 FQNEAQ (reference sequence). The CDR3 spells CASTPPGPHTGELFF. DNA for the CDR3: TGTGCCAGCACCCCCCCTGGTCCCCACACCGGGGAGCTGTTTTTT. Full variable domain (outside the CDR3, taken from reference TRBV7-9 and TRBJ2-2): DTGVSQNPRHKITKRGQNVTFRCDPISEHNRLYWYRQTLGQGPEFLTYFQNEAQLEKSRLLSDRFSAERPKGSFSTLEIQRTEQGDSAMYLCASTPPGPHTGELFFGEGSRLTVL.

The chain combines TRBV11-3 with TRBJ2-7; tentative D call: TRBD2 (7 bases). CDR3 length equals 16 residues. V was clipped by 6 bases and J by 5 bases, with 23 bases between them. The germline V gene has CDR1 SGHNT and CDR2 YENEEA. CDR3 bases: TGTGCCAGCAGTTTAACTTTCGGCGGGGAGGGGGACGAGCAGTACTTC. Amino acid sequence: CASSLTFGGEGDEQYF.

The CDR3 bases are TGTGCCAGCAGCTCCCCTAGCGGGGGTAACACCGGGGAGCTGTTTTTT. Protein sequence: CASSSPSGGNTGELFF. The chain couples TRBV7-3 to TRBJ2-2, with 10 nucleotides matching TRBD2. CDR3 length: 16 amino acids. CDR1 SGHTA and CDR2 FQGTGA come from the germline V gene. V lost 4 bases to trimming and J lost 2 bases; unmatched junction nucleotides: 4. Filled out from reference TRBV7-3 and TRBJ2-2, the complete variable domain reads GAGVSQTPSNKVTEKGKYVELRCDPISGHTALYWYRQSLGQGPEFLIYFQGTGAADDSGLPNDRFFAVRPEGSVSTLKIQRTERGDSAVYLCASSSPSGGNTGELFFGEGSRLTVL.

V and J are TRBV6-5 and TRBJ1-1; 7 nucleotides agree with TRBD1. This CDR3 contains 15 residues. Germline V gene data show CDR1 as MNHEY and CDR2 as SVGAGI. The V segment lost 7 bases and the J segment 0 bases; nucleotides outside the gene matches: 8. The CDR3 spells CASTAGQVMNTEAFF. DNA for the CDR3: TGTGCCAGCACCGCCGGACAGGTCATGAACACTGAAGCTTTCTTT.

This clone was seen once. The chain uses TRBV5-1 and TRBJ2-3; the match to TRBD1 covers 8 bases. J was trimmed by 1 base and V by 1 base; bases with no gene match: 2. This CDR3 spans 15 amino acids. Germline values: CDR1 SGHRS, CDR2 YFSETQ. The CDR3 region is CASSLQGARTDTQYF. The DNA for the CDR3 is TGCGCCAGCAGCTTGCAGGGGGCGCGCACAGATACGCAGTATTTT.

The rearrangement uses TRBV7-6 and TRBJ2-7, with TRBD2 as a possible D gene (6 bases). CDR1 SGHVS and CDR2 FNYEAQ come from the germline V gene. The CDR3 is 14 residues long. V dropped 7 bases and J dropped 5 bases, with 18 bases sitting between them. The CDR3 reads CASTPTSGTDEQYF. Here the CDR3 DNA reads TGTGCCAGCACCCCTACCTCGGGGACTGACGAGCAGTACTTC.

The rearrangement uses TRBV27 and TRBJ2-7; tentative D call: TRBD1 (5 bases). The CDR3 runs to 12 residues. V was shortened by 6 bases and J by 0 bases, with 6 bases between the two germline ends. Germline-derived CDR1 and CDR2 are MNHEY and SMNVEV (reference sequence). The CDR3 nucleotides read TGTGCCAGCAGGGACAACTCCTACGAGCAGTACGTC. Amino acids: CASRDNSYEQYV.